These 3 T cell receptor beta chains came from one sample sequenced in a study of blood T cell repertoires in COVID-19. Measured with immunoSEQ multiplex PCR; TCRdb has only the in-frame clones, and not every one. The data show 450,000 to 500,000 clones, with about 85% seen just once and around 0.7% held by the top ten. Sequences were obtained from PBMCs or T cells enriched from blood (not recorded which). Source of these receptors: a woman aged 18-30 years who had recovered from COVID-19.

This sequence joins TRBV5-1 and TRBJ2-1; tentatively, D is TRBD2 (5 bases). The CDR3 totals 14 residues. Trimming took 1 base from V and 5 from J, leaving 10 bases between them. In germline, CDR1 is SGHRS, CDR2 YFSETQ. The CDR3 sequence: CASSLRTVNNEQFF. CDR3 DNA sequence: TGCGCCAGCAGCTTGAGGACTGTAAACAATGAGCAGTTCTTC. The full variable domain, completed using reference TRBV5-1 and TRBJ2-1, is KAGVTQTPRYLIKTRGQQVTLSCSPISGHRSVSWYQQTPGQGLQFLFEYFSETQRNKGNFPGRFSGRQFSNSRSEMNVSTLELGDSALYLCASSLRTVNNEQFFGPGTRLTVL.

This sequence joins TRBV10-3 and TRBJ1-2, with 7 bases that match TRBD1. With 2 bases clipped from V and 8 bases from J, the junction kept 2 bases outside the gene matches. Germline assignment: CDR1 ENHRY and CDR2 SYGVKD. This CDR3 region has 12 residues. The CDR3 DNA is TGTGCCATCAGTGAGACAGGGGAAGGCTACACCTTC. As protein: CAISETGEGYTF.

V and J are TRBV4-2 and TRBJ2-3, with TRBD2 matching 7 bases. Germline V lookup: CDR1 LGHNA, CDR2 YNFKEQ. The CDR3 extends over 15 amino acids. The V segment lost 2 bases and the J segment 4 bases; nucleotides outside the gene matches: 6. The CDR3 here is CASSQSTGGADTQYF. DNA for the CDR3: TGTGCCAGCAGCCAATCGACGGGGGGAGCAGATACGCAGTATTTT.